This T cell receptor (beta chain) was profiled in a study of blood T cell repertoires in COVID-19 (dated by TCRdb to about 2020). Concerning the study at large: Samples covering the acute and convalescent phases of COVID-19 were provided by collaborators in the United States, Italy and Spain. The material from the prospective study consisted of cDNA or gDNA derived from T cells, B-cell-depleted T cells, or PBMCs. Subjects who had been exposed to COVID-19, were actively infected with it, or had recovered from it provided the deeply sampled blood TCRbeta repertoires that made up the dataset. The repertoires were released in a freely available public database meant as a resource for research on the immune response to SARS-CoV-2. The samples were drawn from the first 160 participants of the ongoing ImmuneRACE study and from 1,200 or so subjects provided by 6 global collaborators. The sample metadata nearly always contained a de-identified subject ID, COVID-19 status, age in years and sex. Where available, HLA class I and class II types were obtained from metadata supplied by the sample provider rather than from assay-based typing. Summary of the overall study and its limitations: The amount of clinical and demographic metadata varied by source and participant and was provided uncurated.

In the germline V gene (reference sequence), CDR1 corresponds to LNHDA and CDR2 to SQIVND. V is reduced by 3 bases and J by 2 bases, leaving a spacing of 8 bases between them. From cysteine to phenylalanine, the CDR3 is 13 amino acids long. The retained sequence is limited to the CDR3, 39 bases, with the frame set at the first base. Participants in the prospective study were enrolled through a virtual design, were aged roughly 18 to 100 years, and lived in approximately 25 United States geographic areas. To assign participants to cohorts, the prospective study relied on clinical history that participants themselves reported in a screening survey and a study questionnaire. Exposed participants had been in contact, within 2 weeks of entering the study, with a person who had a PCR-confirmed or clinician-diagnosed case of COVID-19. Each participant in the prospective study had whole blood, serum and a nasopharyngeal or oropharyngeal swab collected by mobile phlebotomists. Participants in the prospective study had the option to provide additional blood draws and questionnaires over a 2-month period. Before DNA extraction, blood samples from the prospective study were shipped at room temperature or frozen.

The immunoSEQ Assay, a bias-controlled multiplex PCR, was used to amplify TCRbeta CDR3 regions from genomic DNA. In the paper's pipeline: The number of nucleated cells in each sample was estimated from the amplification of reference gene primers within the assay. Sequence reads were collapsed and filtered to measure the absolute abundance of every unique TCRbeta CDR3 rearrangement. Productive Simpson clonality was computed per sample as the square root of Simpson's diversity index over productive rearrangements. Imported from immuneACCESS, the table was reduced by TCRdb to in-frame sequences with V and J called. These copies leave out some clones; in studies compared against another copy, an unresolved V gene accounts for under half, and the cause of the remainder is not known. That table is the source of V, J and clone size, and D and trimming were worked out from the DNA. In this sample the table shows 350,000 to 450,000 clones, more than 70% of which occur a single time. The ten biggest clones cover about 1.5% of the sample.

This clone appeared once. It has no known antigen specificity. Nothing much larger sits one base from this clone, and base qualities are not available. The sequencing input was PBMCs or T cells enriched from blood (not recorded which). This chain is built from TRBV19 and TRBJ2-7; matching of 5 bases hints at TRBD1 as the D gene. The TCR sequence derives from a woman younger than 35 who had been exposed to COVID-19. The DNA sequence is TGTGCCAGTAGTATGACAGCGACCTACGAGCAGTACTTC. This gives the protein CASSMTATYEQYF.